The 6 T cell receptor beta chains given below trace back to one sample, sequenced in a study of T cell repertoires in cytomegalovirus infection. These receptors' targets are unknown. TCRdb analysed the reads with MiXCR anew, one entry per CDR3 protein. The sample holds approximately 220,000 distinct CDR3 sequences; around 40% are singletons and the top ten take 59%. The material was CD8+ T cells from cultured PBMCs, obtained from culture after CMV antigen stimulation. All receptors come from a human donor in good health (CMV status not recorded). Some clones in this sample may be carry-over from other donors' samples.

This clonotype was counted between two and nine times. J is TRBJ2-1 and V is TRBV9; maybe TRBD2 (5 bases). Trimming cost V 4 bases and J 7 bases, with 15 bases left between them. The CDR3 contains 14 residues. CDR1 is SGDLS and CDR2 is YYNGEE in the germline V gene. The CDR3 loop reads CASSTFSDRNEQFF. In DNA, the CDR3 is TGTGCCAGCAGCACCTTTAGCGATAGAAATGAGCAGTTCTTC.

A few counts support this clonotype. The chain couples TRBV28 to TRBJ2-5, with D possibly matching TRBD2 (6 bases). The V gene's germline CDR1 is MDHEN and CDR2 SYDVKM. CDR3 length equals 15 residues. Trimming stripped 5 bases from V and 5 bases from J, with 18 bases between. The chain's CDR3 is CASSPEGAGPETQYF. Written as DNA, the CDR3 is TGTGCCAGCAGTCCGGAAGGCGCGGGGCCGGAGACCCAGTACTTC. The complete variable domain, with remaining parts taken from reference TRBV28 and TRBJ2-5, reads DVKVTQSSRYLVKRTGEKVFLECVQDMDHENMFWYRQDPGLGLRLIYFSYDVKMKEKGDIPEGYSVSREKKERFSLILESASTNQTSMYLCASSPEGAGPETQYFGPGTRLLVL.

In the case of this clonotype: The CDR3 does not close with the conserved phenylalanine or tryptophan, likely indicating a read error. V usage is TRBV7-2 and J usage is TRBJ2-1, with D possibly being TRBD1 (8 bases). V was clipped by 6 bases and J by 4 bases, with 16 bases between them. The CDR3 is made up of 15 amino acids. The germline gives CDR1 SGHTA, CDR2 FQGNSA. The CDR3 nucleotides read TGTGCCAGCAGACAAACAGGGGGGGGGTACAATGAGCAGTTCATC. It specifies CASRQTGGGYNEQFI.

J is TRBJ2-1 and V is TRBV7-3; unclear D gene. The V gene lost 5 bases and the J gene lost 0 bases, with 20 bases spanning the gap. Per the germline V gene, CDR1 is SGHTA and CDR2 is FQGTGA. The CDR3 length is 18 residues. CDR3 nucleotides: TGTGCCAGCAGCCGCGCGGTAGCCTCTCCTAGCTCCTACAATGAGCAGTTCTTC. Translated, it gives CASSRAVASPSSYNEQFF.

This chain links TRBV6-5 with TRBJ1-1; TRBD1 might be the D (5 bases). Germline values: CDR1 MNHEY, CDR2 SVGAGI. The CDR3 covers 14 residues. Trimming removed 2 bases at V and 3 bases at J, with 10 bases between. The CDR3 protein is CASSYRGVHTEAFF. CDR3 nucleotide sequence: TGTGCCAGCAGTTACAGAGGGGTTCACACTGAAGCTTTCTTT.

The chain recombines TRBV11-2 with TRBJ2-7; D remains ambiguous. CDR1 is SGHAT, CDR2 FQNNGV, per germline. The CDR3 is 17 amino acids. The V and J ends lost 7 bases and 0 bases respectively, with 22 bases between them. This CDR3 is CASNGDREAYSSYEQYF. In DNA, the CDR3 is TGTGCCAGCAATGGTGATCGCGAGGCCTATTCCTCCTACGAGCAGTACTTC.